This T cell receptor beta chain was identified in a study of metastatic and nonmetastatic thyroid tumors. Overall study: Malignant and benign thyroid patients had repertoires compared in peripheral blood and tumor or nodule tissue. Findings and caveats of the study: For both blood and tumor, malignant thyroid tumors reportedly showed significantly higher TCR beta diversity than benign nodules did.

Original methodology: It was from CDR3 differences across clinicopathological groups that a distant-metastasis classifier for papillary thyroid cancer was built. TCRdb ran MiXCR on the PCR reads. The V and J calls here are based on TCRdb, not the publication. Of 45,000 or so clones in the sample, under 20% were seen once. Trimming removed 2 bases at V and 3 bases at J, with 24 bases between. CDR3 length: 19 residues. Per the germline V gene, CDR1 is SGDLS and CDR2 is YYNGEE. No patient had received any treatment before thyroid surgery. Ten or more counts support this clone. Its antigen is not identified.

The clonotype comes from a female donor with papillary thyroid cancer or a benign thyroid nodule (not recorded which). Some clones in this sample may be carry-over from other donors' samples. The rearrangement joins TRBV9 to TRBJ1-3; D may be TRBD1 (5 bases). Sequencing was performed on blood. The DNA for the CDR3 is TGTGCCAGCAGCGTCGGACCTTTGGAGGGGCTAAGGGATGGAAACACCATATATTTT. It translates to CASSVGPLEGLRDGNTIYF.